The 30 T cell receptor beta chains reported below all come from one sample, sequenced in a study of shared clonotypes between healthy human individuals. TCRdb's copy holds only in-frame clones and misses some; the assay was immunoSEQ multiplex PCR. The sample carries approximately 980,000 clones, approximately 80% recorded once. Sequenced material: memory CD4+ T cells sorted from blood. Subset specified: CD45RA-negative fraction. The receptors come from a young man in good health.

The CDR3 loop is CASSAGQGNEKLFF. The DNA for the CDR3 is TGTGCCAGCAGCGCGGGACAGGGAAATGAAAAACTGTTTTTT. This chain links TRBV9 with TRBJ1-4; 9 nucleotides agree with TRBD1. The germline V gene encodes CDR1 SGDLS and CDR2 YYNGEE. This CDR3 is 14 amino acids long. Unmatched junction bases numbered 2, after V lost 3 bases and J lost 5 bases. Drawing the rest from reference TRBV9 and TRBJ1-4, the complete variable domain is DSGVTQTPKHLITATGQRVTLRCSPRSGDLSVYWYQQSLDQGLQFLIQYYNGEERAKGNILERFSAQQFPDLHSELNLSSLELGDSALYFCASSAGQGNEKLFFGSGTQLSVL.

The chain recombines TRBV11-2 with TRBJ2-1, with D uncertain. Looked up from germline, CDR1 is SGHAT and CDR2 is FQNNGV. Trimming removed 3 bases from V and 4 bases from J, with 4 bases in between. The CDR3 is made up of 12 amino acids. The CDR3 loop is CASSFAYNEQFF. The CDR3 region has the DNA TGTGCCAGCAGCTTCGCTTACAATGAGCAGTTCTTC.

The chain employs TRBV5-7 and TRBJ2-5; TRBD1 agrees at 7 bases. TRBV5-7 is filed as an ORF, its function uncertain. J was trimmed by 8 bases and V by 2 bases; bases with no gene match: 12. The CDR3 has 15 residues. CDR3 amino acids: CASSLTGTASGTQYF. Here the CDR3 DNA reads TGTGCCAGCAGCTTAACCGGGACAGCAAGTGGAACCCAGTACTTC.

The genes are TRBV15 and TRBJ1-5, with TRBD1 as a possible D gene (5 bases). The CDR3 loop spans 15 amino acids. Trimming cost V 1 base and J 4 bases, with 11 bases left between them. The germline gives CDR1 LNHNV, CDR2 YYDKDF (reference sequence). CDR3: CATSRAGTANQPQHF. The CDR3 DNA reads as TGTGCCACCAGCAGAGCCGGGACGGCGAATCAGCCCCAGCATTTT. Drawing the rest from reference TRBV15 and TRBJ1-5, the complete variable domain is DAMVIQNPRYQVTQFGKPVTLSCSQTLNHNVMYWYQQKSSQAPKLLFHYYDKDFNNEADTPDNFQSRRPNTSFCFLDIRSPGLGDTAMYLCATSRAGTANQPQHFGDGTRLSIL.

The chain joins TRBV9 to TRBJ2-7; TRBD1 matches at 7 bases. V lost 4 bases to trimming and J lost 2 bases; unmatched junction nucleotides: 9. Germline CDR1 and CDR2: SGDLS and YYNGEE. The CDR3 length is 15 residues. CDR3 bases: TGTGCCAGCAGCACAAGGGCTGGACAGGCCTACGAGCAGTACTTC. Its translation is CASSTRAGQAYEQYF.

The rearrangement links TRBV4-3 to TRBJ2-2; 9 bases line up with TRBD1. The trim removed 2 bases at V and 2 bases at J, leaving 9 bases unmatched. Germline V gene data show CDR1 as LGHNA and CDR2 as YSLEER. There are 18 residues in the CDR3. CDR3 nucleotides: TGCGCCAGCAGCCAATCCACCGGGACAGGGACCAACACCGGGGAGCTGTTTTTT. As protein: CASSQSTGTGTNTGELFF.

J is TRBJ2-7 and V is TRBV2; a weak D match, TRBD2 (5 bases). V shed 3 bases and J shed 1 base, with 16 bases lying between them. This CDR3 region has 16 residues. The V gene's germline CDR1 is SNHLY and CDR2 FYNNEI. The CDR3 sequence is CASSELVGISSYEQYF. CDR3 sequence (DNA): TGTGCCAGCAGTGAGTTAGTCGGGATCTCATCCTACGAGCAGTACTTC. The entire variable domain, with the rest obtained from reference TRBV2 and TRBJ2-7, is as follows: EPEVTQTPSHQVTQMGQEVILRCVPISNHLYFYWYRQILGQKVEFLVSFYNNEISEKSEIFDDQFSVERPDGSNFTLKIRSTKLEDSAMYFCASSELVGISSYEQYFGPGTRLTVT.

This clone appeared many times. The chain links TRBV5-6 to TRBJ2-2, with no clear D. CDR3 length equals 13 residues. Looked up from germline, CDR1 is SGHDT and CDR2 is YYEEEE. V lost 7 bases, J lost 0 bases, and 7 bases lay in between. The CDR3 DNA sequence: TGTGCCAGCGCTCAGGCGAACACCGGGGAGCTGTTTTTT. It encodes CASAQANTGELFF.

DNA for the CDR3: TGTGCCAGTAGTATAGGAACCATCCTAAATGAAAAACTGTTTTTT. Translation gives CASSIGTILNEKLFF. This chain connects TRBV19 to TRBJ1-4; D gene uncertain. This CDR3 is 15 amino acids long. Per germline, CDR1 LNHDA and CDR2 SQIVND (reference sequence). Trimming cost V 1 base and J 5 bases, with 11 bases left between them.

The V gene is TRBV7-2, the J gene TRBJ1-1; the match to TRBD1 covers 10 bases. Trimming removed 2 bases from V and 4 bases from J; junction bases left unmatched: 7. Germline loops: CDR1 SGHTA, CDR2 FQGNSA. The CDR3 contains 16 residues. DNA for the CDR3: TGTGCCAGCAGCTTATCGGGACAGGGGTGGGTCACTGAAGCTTTCTTT. This encodes CASSLSGQGWVTEAFF.

The chain carries TRBV6-5 and TRBJ2-1, with TRBD2 matching over 13 bases. The V gene end was trimmed by 5 bases and the J gene end by 6 bases; junction bases not matched to a gene: 1. Germline V gene sequence: CDR1 MNHEY, CDR2 SVGAGI. The CDR3 is made up of 14 amino acids. The CDR3 reads CASSRTSGSNEQFF. In DNA form, the CDR3 reads TGTGCCAGCAGTAGGACTAGCGGGAGCAATGAGCAGTTCTTC.

This chain links TRBV18 with TRBJ1-5; 8 positions match TRBD1. The CDR3 extends over 17 amino acids. Germline V gives CDR1 KGHSH, CDR2 LQKENI. The J segment lost 4 bases and the V segment lost 5 bases, leaving 13 bases of the junction unmatched. CDR3 region: CASSEPRDRQFNQPQHF. CDR3 in DNA: TGTGCCAGCTCAGAACCGCGGGACAGGCAATTTAATCAGCCCCAGCATTTT.

This clone was seen more than once but under ten times. V gene TRBV29-1 combines with J gene TRBJ2-2; perhaps TRBD1 as D (6 bases). This CDR3 is 15 amino acids long. Looked up from germline, CDR1 is SQVTM and CDR2 is ANQGSEA. V gave up 4 bases and J gave up 7 bases, with 19 bases separating them. This CDR3 reads CSVVFGDTGFGELFF. CDR3 coding DNA: TGCAGCGTTGTATTCGGGGATACAGGGTTCGGGGAGCTGTTTTTT.

Comment on this clone: A read error may produce the germline difference seen at one junction end. The gene calls are TRBV18 and TRBJ1-2; 7 bases fit TRBD1. Germline V CDR1 and CDR2: KGHSH, LQKENI. CDR3 length: 15 amino acids. The CDR3 nucleotides are TGTGCCAGCTCCCAACGGGAGGGGGCGGCCTATGTCTACACCTTC. Protein sequence: CASSQREGAAYVYTF.

The chain uses TRBV7-2 and TRBJ1-1, with D maybe TRBD1 (6 bases). Trimming left V 5 bases short and J 6 bases short, with 19 bases between. The germline CDR1 and CDR2 sequences are SGHTA and FQGNSA. This CDR3 is 15 amino acids long. This CDR3 reads CASSNRGQRGAEAFF. The CDR3 DNA reads as TGTGCCAGCAGCAACCGAGGACAGAGGGGGGCTGAAGCTTTCTTT.

This clone was seen more than once but under ten times. J is TRBJ2-3 and V is TRBV18; D is unclear. The germline V gene has CDR1 KGHSH and CDR2 LQKENI. V lost 5 bases, J lost 0 bases, and 3 bases lay in between. The CDR3 extends over 12 amino acids. Written as DNA, the CDR3 is TGTGCCAGCTCAACTAGCACAGATACGCAGTATTTT. It specifies CASSTSTDTQYF. Based on the CDR3 plus reference TRBV18 and TRBJ2-3, the full variable domain is NAGVMQNPRHLVRRRGQEARLRCSPMKGHSHVYWYRQLPEEGLKFMVYLQKENIIDESGMPKERFSAEFPKEGPSILRIQQVVRGDSAAYFCASSTSTDTQYFGPGTRLTVL.

This chain uses TRBV13 with TRBJ1-5; no reliable D call. This CDR3 is built from 14 residues. Deletions cut 8 bases from V and 5 bases from J, with 16 bases between. CDR1 is PRHDT and CDR2 is FYEKMQ in the germline V gene (reference sequence). DNA of the CDR3: TGTGCCAGCTCCGGACCCCTGCCTCATCAGCCCCAGCATTTT. It yields the protein CASSGPLPHQPQHF.

This clone was counted a single time. The V gene is TRBV30, the J gene TRBJ2-1, with 11 nucleotides matching TRBD2. This CDR3 region has 14 residues. V lost 3 bases and J lost 8; bases outside the gene matches: 6. Per the germline V gene, CDR1 is GTSNPN and CDR2 is SVGIG (reference sequence). CDR3 region: CAWSGTSGNYEQFF. CDR3 bases: TGTGCCTGGAGCGGGACTAGCGGAAACTATGAGCAGTTCTTC.

V usage is TRBV6-1 and J usage is TRBJ1-5; TRBD1 matches at 9 bases. V lost 3 bases, J lost 6 bases, and 6 bases stayed unmatched. This CDR3 is 15 amino acids long. The germline V gene has CDR1 MNHNS and CDR2 SASEGT. The CDR3 DNA sequence: TGTGCCAGCAGTGAGGCGGGGACAGGGTCTCAGCCCCAGCATTTT. This codes for CASSEAGTGSQPQHF.

This chain joins TRBV9 and TRBJ1-1; the D is unclear. V was shortened by 3 bases and J by 2 bases, with 11 bases between the two germline ends. Germline V gives CDR1 SGDLS, CDR2 YYNGEE. The CDR3 runs 14 residues. CDR3: CASSAQTVNTEAFF. CDR3 bases: TGTGCCAGCAGCGCCCAGACGGTAAACACTGAAGCTTTCTTT.

V gene TRBV5-5 combines with J gene TRBJ1-2; D call uncertain. The CDR3 extends over 13 amino acids. The V gene lost 1 base and the J gene lost 5 bases, with 9 bases spanning the gap. Germline V CDR1 and CDR2: SGHKS, YYEKEE (reference sequence). CDR3 residues: CASSLLSTYGYTF. The DNA of the CDR3 is TGTGCCAGCAGCTTGTTGTCTACATATGGCTACACCTTC.

This clone came up many times. This sample includes further DNA sequences coding for the same CDR3. This chain links TRBV27 with TRBJ1-2; no clear D. This CDR3 comprises 13 residues. Germline V gives CDR1 MNHEY, CDR2 SMNVEV (reference sequence). Trimming stripped 3 bases from V and 2 bases from J, with 7 bases between. For the CDR3, the DNA is TGTGCCAGCAGTTTCTCTGGCAACTATGGCTACACCTTC. Encoded protein: CASSFSGNYGYTF.

For this clone: A much bigger clone sits one base away, suggesting this may be a read error. The chain has TRBV6-5 and TRBJ1-3; D remains ambiguous. Germline V CDR1 and CDR2: MNHEY, SVGAGI. Trimming pared 6 bases from V and 1 base from J, leaving 1 base between. The CDR3 covers 11 residues. The chain's CDR3 is CASRSGNTIYF. Here the CDR3 DNA reads TGTGCCAGCAGATCTGGAAACACCATATATTTT.

In this sample, this clone turned up a few times. This chain uses TRBV20-1 with TRBJ2-1; no definite D call. V was pared by 6 bases and J by 9 bases, with 12 bases between. The CDR3 runs 11 residues. Germline V gene data show CDR1 as DFQATT and CDR2 as SNEGSKA (reference sequence). CDR3 in DNA: TGCAGTGCCTACAAGGGTAGTGAGCAGTTCTTC. Translating gives CSAYKGSEQFF.

V is TRBV28 and J is TRBJ2-3; D uncertain. The V and J ends lost 3 bases and 1 base respectively, with 8 bases between them. This CDR3 region has 14 residues. Germline V CDR1 and CDR2: MDHEN, SYDVKM. CDR3 residues: CASSLRWGTDTQYF. CDR3 sequence (DNA): TGTGCCAGCAGTTTGCGGTGGGGCACAGATACGCAGTATTTT.

CDR3 DNA: TGTGCCAGCAGTGGGGGAAGAAATTCACCCCTCCACTTT. It encodes CASSGGRNSPLHF. This chain joins TRBV2 and TRBJ1-6; D is ambiguous. Looked up from germline, CDR1 is SNHLY and CDR2 is FYNNEI. This CDR3 spans 13 amino acids. V was shortened by 4 bases and J by 7 bases, with 8 bases between the two germline ends.

This clone was seen a few times. The V call is TRBV19, the J call TRBJ2-2; perhaps D is TRBD1 or TRBD2 (6 bases each). The CDR3 is made up of 16 amino acids. Germline V gives CDR1 LNHDA, CDR2 SQIVND (reference sequence). The V and J ends lost 7 bases and 5 bases respectively, with 20 bases between them. The CDR3 nucleotides read TGTGCCAGTAACCTTGGAGGCGGGACAAGGACCGGGGAGCTGTTTTTT. Protein sequence: CASNLGGGTRTGELFF.

The J gene is TRBJ2-2, the V gene TRBV5-6; D not certain. This CDR3 region has 12 residues. Trimming pared 2 bases from V and 5 bases from J, leaving 4 bases between. Germline-derived CDR1 and CDR2 are SGHDT and YYEEEE. Written as DNA, the CDR3 is TGTGCCAGCAGCTTTGCTACCGGGGAGCTGTTTTTT. This gives the protein CASSFATGELFF.

V and J are TRBV5-1 and TRBJ2-1; TRBD1 aligns across 12 bases. The germline CDR1 and CDR2 sequences are SGHRS and YFSETQ. The CDR3 is 15 amino acids. The J segment lost 8 bases and the V segment lost 3 bases, leaving 6 bases of the junction unmatched. DNA for the CDR3: TGCGCCAGCAGCTCGGGACAGGGGGCGGCGGATGAGCAGTTCTTC. This gives the protein CASSSGQGAADEQFF.

J is TRBJ2-6 and V is TRBV6-5; no reliable D call. The CDR3 runs 14 residues. Germline loops: CDR1 MNHEY, CDR2 SVGAGI. The CDR3 protein is CATSIFSGANVLTF. In DNA, the CDR3 is TGTGCTACGTCTATATTCTCTGGGGCCAACGTCCTGACTTTC.